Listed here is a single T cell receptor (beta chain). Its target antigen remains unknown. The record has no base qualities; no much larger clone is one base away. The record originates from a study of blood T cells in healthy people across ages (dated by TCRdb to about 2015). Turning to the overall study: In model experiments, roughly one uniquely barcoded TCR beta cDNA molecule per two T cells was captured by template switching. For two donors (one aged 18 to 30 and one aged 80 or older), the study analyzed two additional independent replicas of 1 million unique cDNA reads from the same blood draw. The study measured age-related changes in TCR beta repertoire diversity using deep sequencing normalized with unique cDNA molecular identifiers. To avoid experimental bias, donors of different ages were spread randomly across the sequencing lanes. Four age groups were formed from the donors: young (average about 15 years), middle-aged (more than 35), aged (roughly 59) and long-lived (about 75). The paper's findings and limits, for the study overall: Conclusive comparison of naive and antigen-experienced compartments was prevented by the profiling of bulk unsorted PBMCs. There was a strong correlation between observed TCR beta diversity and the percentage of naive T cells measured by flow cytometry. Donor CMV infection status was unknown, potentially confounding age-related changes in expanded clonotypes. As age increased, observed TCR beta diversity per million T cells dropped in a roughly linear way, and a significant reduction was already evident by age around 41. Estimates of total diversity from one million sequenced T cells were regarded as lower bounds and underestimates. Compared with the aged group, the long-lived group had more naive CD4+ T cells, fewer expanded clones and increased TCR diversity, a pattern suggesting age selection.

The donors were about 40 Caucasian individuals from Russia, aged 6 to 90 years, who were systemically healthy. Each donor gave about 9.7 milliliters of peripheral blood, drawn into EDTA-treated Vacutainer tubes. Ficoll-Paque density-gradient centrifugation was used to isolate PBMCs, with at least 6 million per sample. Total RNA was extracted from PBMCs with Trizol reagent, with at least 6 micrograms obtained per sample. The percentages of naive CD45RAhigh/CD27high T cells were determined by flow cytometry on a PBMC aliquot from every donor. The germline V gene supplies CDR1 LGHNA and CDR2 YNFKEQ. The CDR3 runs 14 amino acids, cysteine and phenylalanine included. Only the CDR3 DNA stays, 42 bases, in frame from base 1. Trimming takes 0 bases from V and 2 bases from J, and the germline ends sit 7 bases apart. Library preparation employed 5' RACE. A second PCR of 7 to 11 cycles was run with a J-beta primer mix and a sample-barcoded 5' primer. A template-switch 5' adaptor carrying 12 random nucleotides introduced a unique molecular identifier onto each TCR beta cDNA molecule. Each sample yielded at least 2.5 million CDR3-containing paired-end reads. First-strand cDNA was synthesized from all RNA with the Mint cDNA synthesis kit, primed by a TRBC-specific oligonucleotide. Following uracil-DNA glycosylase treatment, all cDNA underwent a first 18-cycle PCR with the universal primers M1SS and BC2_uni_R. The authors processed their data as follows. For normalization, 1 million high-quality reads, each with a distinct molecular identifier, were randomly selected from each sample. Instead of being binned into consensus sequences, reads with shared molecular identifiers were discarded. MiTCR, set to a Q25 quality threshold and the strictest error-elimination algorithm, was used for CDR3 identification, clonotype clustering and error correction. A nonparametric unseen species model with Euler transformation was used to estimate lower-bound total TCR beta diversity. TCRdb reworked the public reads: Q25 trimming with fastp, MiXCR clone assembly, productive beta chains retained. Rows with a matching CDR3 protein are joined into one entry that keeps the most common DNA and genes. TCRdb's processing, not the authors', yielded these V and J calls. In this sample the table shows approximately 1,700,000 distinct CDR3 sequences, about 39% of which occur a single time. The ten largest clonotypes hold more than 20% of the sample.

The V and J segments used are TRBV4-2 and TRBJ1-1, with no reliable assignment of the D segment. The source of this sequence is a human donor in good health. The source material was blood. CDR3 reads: CASSQEWANTEAFF. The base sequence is TGTGCCAGCAGCCAAGAATGGGCTAACACTGAAGCTTTCTTT.